Included here is one T cell receptor (beta chain) sequence, with context. The sample comes from a study of blood T cell repertoires in COVID-19. Study background: Sites across the United States, Italy and Spain contributed samples from acute and convalescent COVID-19.

The method was immunoSEQ multiplex PCR; TCRdb's version includes in-frame clones alone and lacks a portion of them. The data contain about 70,000 clones, 75% to 90% of them seen just once; the ten biggest clones take up under 6%. Germline loops: CDR1 SGHTA, CDR2 FQGNSA. After removal of 8 bases from V and 2 bases from J, the junction contained 8 bases not matched to a gene. This CDR3 has 15 residues. The source material was peripheral blood. This receptor was identified in a man older than 75 with acute or convalescent COVID-19. The chain uses TRBV7-2 and TRBJ2-3; 9 nucleotides agree with TRBD2. CDR3 DNA sequence: TGTGCCAGCCTACCTAGCGGGACAGTCACAGATACGCAGTATTTT. Encoded protein: CASLPSGTVTDTQYF. The full variable domain, completed using reference TRBV7-2 and TRBJ2-3, is GAGVSQSPSNKVTEKGKDVELRCDPISGHTALYWYRQSLGQGLEFLIYFQGNSAPDKSGLPSDRFSAERTGGSVSTLTIQRTQQEDSAVYLCASLPSGTVTDTQYFGPGTRLTVL.